The 16 T cell receptor beta chains in this list originate from one sample, sequenced in a study of T cell responses to AZD1222 COVID-19 vaccine. Produced via immunoSEQ multiplex PCR; TCRdb's table is partial and in-frame only. The repertoire includes some 61,000 clones, roughly 90% of them detected once, and 15% to 20% sits in the top ten. The sample was peripheral blood, taken on day 0 of AZD1222 vaccination. The origin of the receptors is an adult in good health.

The chain is built from TRBV19 and TRBJ1-5; D uncertain. V was pared by 2 bases and J by 3 bases, with 11 bases between. Germline lookup yields CDR1 LNHDA and CDR2 SQIVND (reference sequence). CDR3 length equals 15 residues. The CDR3 DNA reads as TGTGCCAGTAGTATACAAGGACCCCACAATCAGCCCCAGCATTTT. Its translation is CASSIQGPHNQPQHF.

The chain carries TRBV5-8 and TRBJ2-5; D call uncertain. With 4 bases removed from V and 5 bases from J, the gap between germline ends came to 15 bases. In germline, CDR1 is SGHTS, CDR2 YDEGEE. The CDR3 runs to 14 residues. CDR3 DNA sequence: TGTGCCAGCAGCCCGGCCTGGGAAAGGGAGACCCAGTACTTC. The encoded protein is CASSPAWERETQYF.

This chain joins TRBV6-6 and TRBJ1-4; D is undetermined. The CDR3 is made up of 16 amino acids. V was pared by 2 bases and J by 7 bases, with 17 bases between. Germline V lookup: CDR1 MNHNY, CDR2 SVGAGI (reference sequence). The CDR3 nucleotides are TGTGCCAGCAGTTACGATCGTCCGGGGATGGGTGAAAAACTGTTTTTT. Residues: CASSYDRPGMGEKLFF.

V gene TRBV27 combines with J gene TRBJ2-7; 7 bases are shared with TRBD2. CDR1 MNHEY and CDR2 SMNVEV come from the germline V gene (reference sequence). V gave up 7 bases and J gave up 2 bases; unmatched junction bases: 11. The CDR3 has 15 residues. CDR3 nucleotides: TGTGCCAGCACCCTAAGCGGGACGGGGACCTACGAGCAGTACTTC. Its translation: CASTLSGTGTYEQYF.

The V gene is TRBV7-2, the J gene TRBJ2-7; 9 nucleotides line up with TRBD1. CDR1 and CDR2 (germline): SGHTA, FQGNSA. Trimming cost V 5 bases and J 5 bases; bases outside gene matches: 13. The CDR3 covers 16 residues. For the CDR3, the DNA is TGTGCCAGCAGCGGGGGGACCGGGACAGGGATGCACGAGCAGTACTTC. Protein: CASSGGTGTGMHEQYF.

The chain has TRBV27 and TRBJ1-5, with D perhaps matching TRBD1 (5 bases). Trimming stripped 8 bases from V and 0 bases from J, with 14 bases between. This CDR3 is built from 15 residues. Germline V CDR1 and CDR2: MNHEY, SMNVEV (reference sequence). This CDR3 reads CASGLEGLSNQPQHF. CDR3 nucleotides: TGTGCCAGCGGCCTGGAGGGACTTAGCAATCAGCCCCAGCATTTT.

The rearrangement uses TRBV30 and TRBJ1-1; TRBD1 aligns across 7 bases. Germline V gives CDR1 GTSNPN, CDR2 SVGIG (reference sequence). This CDR3 is 13 amino acids long. Germline trimming cut 0 bases from V and 11 bases from J; bases unmatched to any gene: 9. Here the CDR3 reads CAWSVYVTGEAFF. The CDR3 region has the DNA TGTGCCTGGAGTGTATACGTAACAGGGGAGGCTTTCTTT.

This clone has a single count. V is TRBV28 and J is TRBJ2-7, with 7 bases aligning to TRBD1. The CDR3 loop spans 16 amino acids. The V segment lost 6 bases and the J segment 4 bases; nucleotides outside the gene matches: 15. The germline V gene has CDR1 MDHEN and CDR2 SYDVKM. CDR3 nucleotide sequence: TGTGCCAGCAGCCCCCCCAGACAGGGTGGCTTTTACGAGCAGTACTTC. It specifies CASSPPRQGGFYEQYF.

This clone came up a few times. The chain uses TRBV29-1 and TRBJ2-2; D remains ambiguous. V lost 5 bases and J lost 6, with 22 bases in between. The CDR3 is 16 amino acids. Germline CDR1 reads SQVTM; CDR2 reads ANQGSEA. The CDR3 DNA sequence: TGCAGCGTTCGGCTTCTGGGCAGCAGTGCGTCCGGGGAGCTGTTTTTT. Amino acids: CSVRLLGSSASGELFF.

V usage is TRBV2 and J usage is TRBJ1-1; maybe TRBD1 (5 bases). V was trimmed by 5 bases and J by 1 base, leaving 8 bases between them. The CDR3 has 13 residues. Germline CDR1 and CDR2: SNHLY and FYNNEI. This CDR3 reads CASSTGANTEAFF. DNA for the CDR3: TGTGCCAGCAGTACCGGGGCGAACACTGAAGCTTTCTTT. The full variable domain, with the rest looked up from reference TRBV2 and TRBJ1-1, is EPEVTQTPSHQVTQMGQEVILRCVPISNHLYFYWYRQILGQKVEFLVSFYNNEISEKSEIFDDQFSVERPDGSNFTLKIRSTKLEDSAMYFCASSTGANTEAFFGQGTRLTVV.

The chain is built from TRBV6-5 and TRBJ1-2; D gene ambiguous. The V end was cut by 10 bases, the J end by 4 bases, with 10 bases between. Germline V CDR1 and CDR2: MNHEY, SVGAGI. The CDR3 extends over 11 amino acids. The CDR3 bases are TGTGCCACGGACCGTACCTATGGCTACACCTTC. It codes for CATDRTYGYTF.

V usage is TRBV6-1 and J usage is TRBJ2-2; 12 positions agree with TRBD2. Losses at the gene ends were 2 bases for V and 6 bases for J; bases not matched to a gene: 1. The CDR3 consists of 15 residues. Germline loops: CDR1 MNHNS, CDR2 SASEGT. CDR3 protein: CASSELAGGPGELFF. The CDR3 DNA sequence: TGTGCCAGCAGTGAACTAGCGGGAGGGCCCGGGGAGCTGTTTTTT.

This clone was detected only once. V is TRBV10-3 and J is TRBJ1-6; TRBD1 matches 9 bases. The J segment lost 9 bases and the V segment lost 4 bases, leaving 10 bases of the junction unmatched. This CDR3 is built from 16 residues. Germline CDR1 reads ENHRY; CDR2 reads SYGVKD. The DNA of the CDR3 is TGTGCCATCAGTGGAACTGGACAGGGGAGAAGTTCACCCCTCCACTTT. This gives the protein CAISGTGQGRSSPLHF.

The V call is TRBV5-4, the J call TRBJ2-3; weak D call: TRBD1 (6 bases). Trimming removed 1 base from V and 0 bases from J, with 9 bases in between. CDR3 length equals 15 residues. Germline values: CDR1 SGHNT, CDR2 YYREEE (reference sequence). CDR3 sequence: CASSLTGSSTDTQYF. Here the CDR3 DNA reads TGTGCCAGCAGCTTGACAGGGTCGAGCACAGATACGCAGTATTTT.

This clone appeared once. J is TRBJ1-6 and V is TRBV18; no reliable D call. The CDR3 is 15 residues long. Germline CDR1 reads KGHSH; CDR2 reads LQKENI. V was shortened by 3 bases and J by 5 bases, with 11 bases between the two germline ends. This CDR3 reads CASSPPGEDNSPLHF. For the CDR3, the DNA is TGTGCCAGCTCACCCCCCGGGGAGGATAATTCACCCCTCCACTTT.

This clone was detected only once. The CDR3, as DNA: TGCGCCAGCAGCTTGGCCGGACGCCGGTTTGGAAACACCATATATTTT. Translated: CASSLAGRRFGNTIYF. The chain carries TRBV5-1 and TRBJ1-3, with D unclear. The germline V and J ends were trimmed by 0 bases and 3 bases, with 13 bases remaining between them. Per germline, CDR1 SGHRS and CDR2 YFSETQ. The CDR3 loop spans 16 amino acids.